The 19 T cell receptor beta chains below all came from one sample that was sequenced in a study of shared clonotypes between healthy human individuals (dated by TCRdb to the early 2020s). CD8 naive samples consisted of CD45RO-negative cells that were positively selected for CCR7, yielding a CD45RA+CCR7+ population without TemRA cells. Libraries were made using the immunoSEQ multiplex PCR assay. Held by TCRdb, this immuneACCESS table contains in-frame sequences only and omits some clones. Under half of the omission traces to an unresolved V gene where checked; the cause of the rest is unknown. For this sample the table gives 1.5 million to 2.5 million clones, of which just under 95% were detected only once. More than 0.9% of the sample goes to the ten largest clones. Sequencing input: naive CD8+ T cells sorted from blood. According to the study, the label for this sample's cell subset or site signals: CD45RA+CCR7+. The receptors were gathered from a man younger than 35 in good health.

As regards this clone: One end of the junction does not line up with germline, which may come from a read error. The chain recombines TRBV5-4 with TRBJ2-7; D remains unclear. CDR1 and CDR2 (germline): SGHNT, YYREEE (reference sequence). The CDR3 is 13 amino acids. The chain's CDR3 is CASSLATSNEQYF. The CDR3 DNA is TGTGCCAGCAGCTTGGCTACCTCCAACGAGCAGTACTTC.

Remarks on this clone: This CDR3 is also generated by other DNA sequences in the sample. Written as DNA, the CDR3 is TGTGCTAGTGGTTTAGGTGGCTCTTACGAGCAGTACTTC. The encoded protein is CASGLGGSYEQYF. This rearrangement joins TRBV12-5 to TRBJ2-7; D gene unclear. With 3 bases removed from V and 4 bases from J, the gap between germline ends came to 10 bases. Germline V gene data show CDR1 as LGHNT and CDR2 as FRNRAP. This CDR3 contains 13 residues.

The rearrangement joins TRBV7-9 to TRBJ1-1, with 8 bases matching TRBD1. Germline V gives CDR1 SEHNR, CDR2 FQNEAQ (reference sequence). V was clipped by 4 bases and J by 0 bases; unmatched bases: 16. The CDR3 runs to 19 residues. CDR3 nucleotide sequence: TGTGCCAGCAGCTCTAGTGACAGGGGTCCGGGGATCCTGAACACTGAAGCTTTCTTT. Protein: CASSSSDRGPGILNTEAFF.

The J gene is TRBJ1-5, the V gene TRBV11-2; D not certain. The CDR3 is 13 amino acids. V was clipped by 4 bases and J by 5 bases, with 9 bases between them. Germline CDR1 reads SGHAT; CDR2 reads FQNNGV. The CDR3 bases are TGTGCCAGCAGCTCTTTTGGGGATCAGCCCCAGCATTTT. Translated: CASSSFGDQPQHF.

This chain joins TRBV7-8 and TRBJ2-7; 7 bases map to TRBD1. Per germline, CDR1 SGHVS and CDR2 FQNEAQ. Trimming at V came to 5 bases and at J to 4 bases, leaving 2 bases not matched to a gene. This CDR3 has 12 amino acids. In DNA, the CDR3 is TGTGCCAGCAGCGGGACAGCTTACGAGCAGTACTTC. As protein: CASSGTAYEQYF. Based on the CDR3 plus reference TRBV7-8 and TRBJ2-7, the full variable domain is GAGVSQSPRYKVAKRGQDVALRCDPISGHVSLFWYQQALGQGPEFLTYFQNEAQLDKSGLPSDRFFAERPEGSVSTLKIQRTQQEDSAVYLCASSGTAYEQYFGPGTRLTVT.

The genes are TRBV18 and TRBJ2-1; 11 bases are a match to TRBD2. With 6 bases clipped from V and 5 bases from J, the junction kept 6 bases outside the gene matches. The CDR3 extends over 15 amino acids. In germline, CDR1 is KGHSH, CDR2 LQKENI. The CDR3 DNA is TGTGCCAGCTCCCCGAGTAGCGGGGGGGACAATGAGCAGTTCTTC. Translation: CASSPSSGGDNEQFF.

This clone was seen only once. The CDR3 DNA sequence: TGTGCCAGCAGTGAATATTCCCGAGAGACCCAGTACTTC. The encoded protein is CASSEYSRETQYF. This chain uses TRBV2 with TRBJ2-5; D call uncertain. Trimming cost V 2 bases and J 4 bases, with 8 bases left between them. There are 13 residues in the CDR3. CDR1 is SNHLY and CDR2 is FYNNEI in the germline V gene.

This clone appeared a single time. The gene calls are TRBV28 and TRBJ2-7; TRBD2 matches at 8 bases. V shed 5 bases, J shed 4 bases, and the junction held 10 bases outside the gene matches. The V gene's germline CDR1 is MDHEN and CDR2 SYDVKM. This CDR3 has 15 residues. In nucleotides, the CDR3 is TGTGCCAGCAGTACGGGCTTCGGACTAGCTTACGAGCAGTACTTC. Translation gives CASSTGFGLAYEQYF.

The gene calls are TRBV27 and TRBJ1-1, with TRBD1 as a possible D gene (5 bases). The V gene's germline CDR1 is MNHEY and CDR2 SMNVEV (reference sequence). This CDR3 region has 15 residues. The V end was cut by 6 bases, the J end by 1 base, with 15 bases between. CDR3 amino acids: CASRDYQGPNTEAFF. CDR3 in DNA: TGTGCCAGCAGAGACTATCAGGGACCGAACACTGAAGCTTTCTTT.

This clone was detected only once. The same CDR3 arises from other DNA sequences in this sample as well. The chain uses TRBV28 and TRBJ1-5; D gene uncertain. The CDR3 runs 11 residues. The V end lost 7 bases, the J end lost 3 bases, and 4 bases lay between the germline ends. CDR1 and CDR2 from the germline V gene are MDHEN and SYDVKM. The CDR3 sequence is CASTDNQPQHF. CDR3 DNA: TGTGCCAGCACGGACAATCAGCCCCAGCATTTT.

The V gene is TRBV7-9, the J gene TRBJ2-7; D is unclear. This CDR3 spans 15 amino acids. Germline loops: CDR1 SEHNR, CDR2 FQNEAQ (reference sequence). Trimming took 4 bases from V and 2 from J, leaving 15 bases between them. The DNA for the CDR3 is TGTGCCAGCAGCTACAGTGGGTCGGAAGCCTACGAGCAGTACTTC. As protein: CASSYSGSEAYEQYF.

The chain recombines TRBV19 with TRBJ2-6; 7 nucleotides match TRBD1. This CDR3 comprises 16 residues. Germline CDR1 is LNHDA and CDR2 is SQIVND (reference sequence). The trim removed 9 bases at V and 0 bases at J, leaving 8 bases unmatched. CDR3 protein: CASLDRDNSGANVLTF. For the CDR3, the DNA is TGTGCCAGCCTCGACAGGGATAACTCTGGGGCCAACGTCCTGACTTTC.

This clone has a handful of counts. The CDR3 spells CASSGTGGLSGNTIYF. DNA for the CDR3: TGTGCCAGCAGTGGGACTGGAGGTCTCTCTGGAAACACCATATATTTT. The V call is TRBV6-1, the J call TRBJ1-3; D is unresolved. Trimming stripped 4 bases from V and 0 bases from J, with 13 bases between. CDR3 size: 16 residues. Germline V lookup: CDR1 MNHNS, CDR2 SASEGT.

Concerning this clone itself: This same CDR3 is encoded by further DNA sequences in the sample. The CDR3 DNA sequence: TGTGCCAGCAGCTTCGGGACAGAAAACTATGGCTACACCTTC. The encoded protein is CASSFGTENYGYTF. This sequence joins TRBV13 and TRBJ1-2, with TRBD1 identical over 7 bases. The CDR3 is 14 amino acids. Germline-derived CDR1 and CDR2 are PRHDT and FYEKMQ (reference sequence). After removal of 3 bases from V and 2 bases from J, the junction contained 3 bases not matched to a gene.

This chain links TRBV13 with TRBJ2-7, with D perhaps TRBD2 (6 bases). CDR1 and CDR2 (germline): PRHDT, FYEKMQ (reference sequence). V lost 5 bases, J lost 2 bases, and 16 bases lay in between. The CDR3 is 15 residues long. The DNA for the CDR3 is TGTGCCAGCAGCCCTGCCGCGGGGTACCCCTACGAGCAGTACTTC. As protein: CASSPAAGYPYEQYF.

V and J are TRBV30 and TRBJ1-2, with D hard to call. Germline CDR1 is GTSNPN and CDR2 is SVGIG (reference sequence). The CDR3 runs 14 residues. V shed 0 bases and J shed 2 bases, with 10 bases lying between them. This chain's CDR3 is CAWSVPVLNYGYTF. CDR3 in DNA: TGTGCCTGGAGTGTCCCAGTGCTGAACTATGGCTACACCTTC.

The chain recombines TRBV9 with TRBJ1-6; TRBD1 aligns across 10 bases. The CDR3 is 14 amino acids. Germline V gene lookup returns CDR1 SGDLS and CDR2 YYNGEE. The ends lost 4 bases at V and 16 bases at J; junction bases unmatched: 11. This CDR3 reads CASSPNQMGQGLHF. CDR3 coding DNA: TGTGCCAGCAGCCCAAATCAGATGGGACAGGGGCTCCACTTT. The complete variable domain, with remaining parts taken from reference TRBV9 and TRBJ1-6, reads DSGVTQTPKHLITATGQRVTLRCSPRSGDLSVYWYQQSLDQGLQFLIQYYNGEERAKGNILERFSAQQFPDLHSELNLSSLELGDSALYFCASSPNQMGQGLHFGNGTRLTVT.

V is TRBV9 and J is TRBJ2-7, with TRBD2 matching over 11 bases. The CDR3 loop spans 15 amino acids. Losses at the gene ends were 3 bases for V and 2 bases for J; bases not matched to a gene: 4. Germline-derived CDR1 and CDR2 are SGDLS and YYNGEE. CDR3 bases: TGTGCCAGCAGCGCCTCGGGACTAGCGGCCTACGAGCAGTACTTC. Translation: CASSASGLAAYEQYF. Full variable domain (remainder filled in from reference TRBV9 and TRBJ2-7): DSGVTQTPKHLITATGQRVTLRCSPRSGDLSVYWYQQSLDQGLQFLIQYYNGEERAKGNILERFSAQQFPDLHSELNLSSLELGDSALYFCASSASGLAAYEQYFGPGTRLTVT.

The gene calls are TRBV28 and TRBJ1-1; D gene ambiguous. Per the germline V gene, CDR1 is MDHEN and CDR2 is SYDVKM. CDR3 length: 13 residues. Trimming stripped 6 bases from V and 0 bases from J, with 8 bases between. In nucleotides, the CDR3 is TGTGCCAGCAGACTAAATTTGAACACTGAAGCTTTCTTT. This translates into CASRLNLNTEAFF. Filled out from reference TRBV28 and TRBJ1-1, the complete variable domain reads DVKVTQSSRYLVKRTGEKVFLECVQDMDHENMFWYRQDPGLGLRLIYFSYDVKMKEKGDIPEGYSVSREKKERFSLILESASTNQTSMYLCASRLNLNTEAFFGQGTRLTVV.